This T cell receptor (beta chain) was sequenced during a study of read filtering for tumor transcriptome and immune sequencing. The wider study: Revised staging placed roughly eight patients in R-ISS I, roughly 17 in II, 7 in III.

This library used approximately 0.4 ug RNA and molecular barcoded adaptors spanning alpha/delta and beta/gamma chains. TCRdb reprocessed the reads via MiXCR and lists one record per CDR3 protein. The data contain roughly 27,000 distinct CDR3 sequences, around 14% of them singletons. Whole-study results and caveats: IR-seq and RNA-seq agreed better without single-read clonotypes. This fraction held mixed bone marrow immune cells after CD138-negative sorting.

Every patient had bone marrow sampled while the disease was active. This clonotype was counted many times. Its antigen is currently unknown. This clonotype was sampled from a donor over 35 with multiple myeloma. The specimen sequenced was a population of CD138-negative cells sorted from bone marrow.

The CDR3 DNA sequence: TGCAGCGTTGAATTCCAGGGGGGTCGGGGTGAAAAACTGTTTTTT. Encoded protein: CSVEFQGGRGEKLFF. This chain uses TRBV29-1 with TRBJ1-4, with 7 bases fitting TRBD1. This CDR3 contains 15 residues. Trimming removed 2 bases from V and 7 bases from J; junction bases left unmatched: 10. Per germline, CDR1 SQVTM and CDR2 ANQGSEA.